The 18 T cell receptor beta chains in this list originate from one sample, sequenced in a study of cytomegalovirus exposure and HLA in healthy donors. In the PCR, 60 Vbeta and 13 Jbeta primers were used. Using immunoSEQ multiplex PCR, the repertoire was profiled, and TCRdb retains in-frame clones only, with some absent. The sample carries under 150,000 clones, 80% to 85% recorded once. The sequenced material came from PBMCs. These receptor sequences come from a male donor in good health and CMV-seronegative.

This clone occurred a few times. This chain links TRBV4-2 with TRBJ2-5; 7 nucleotides match TRBD1. From germline, CDR1 is LGHNA and CDR2 YNFKEQ. The length of the CDR3 is 15 residues. Unmatched junction bases numbered 2, after V lost 1 base and J lost 0 bases. The CDR3 region has the DNA TGTGCCAGCAGCCAAGGGGACAGAGACCAAGAGACCCAGTACTTC. Translating gives CASSQGDRDQETQYF.

This chain joins TRBV27 and TRBJ2-7; 9 positions match TRBD2. Germline lookup yields CDR1 MNHEY and CDR2 SMNVEV (reference sequence). The CDR3 consists of 15 residues. Trimming took 1 base from V and 2 from J; bases not matched to a gene: 3. The chain's CDR3 is CASSLWAGGTYEQYF. As DNA, the CDR3 is TGTGCCAGCAGTTTATGGGCGGGAGGGACCTACGAGCAGTACTTC.

In its sample, this clone was seen a few times. The CDR3 coding sequence is TGTGCCTGGACCGGGACAGGGGGCGAAATCTATGGCTACACCTTC. Protein: CAWTGTGGEIYGYTF. The V and J genes are TRBV30 and TRBJ1-2, with 12 bases aligning to TRBD1. CDR3 size: 15 residues. Germline CDR1 GTSNPN, CDR2 SVGIG (reference sequence). J was trimmed by 4 bases and V by 4 bases; bases with no gene match: 7.

This chain links TRBV5-1 with TRBJ2-2, with 11 nucleotides matching TRBD2. J was trimmed by 4 bases and V by 0 bases; bases with no gene match: 2. The V gene's germline CDR1 is SGHRS and CDR2 YFSETQ. CDR3 length: 16 residues. The CDR3 region has the DNA TGCGCCAGCAGCTTGGGACTAGCGGGGAGCACCGGGGAGCTGTTTTTT. Amino acid sequence: CASSLGLAGSTGELFF.

This clone was seen more than once but under ten times. The J gene is TRBJ2-3, the V gene TRBV6-5, with 9 bases identical to TRBD1. Germline V lookup: CDR1 MNHEY, CDR2 SVGAGI. The CDR3 spans 16 residues. J gave up 2 bases and V 0 bases, and 3 bases lay outside the gene matches. The CDR3 protein is CASSYSGDRATDTQYF. The DNA of the CDR3 is TGTGCCAGCAGTTACTCGGGGGACAGGGCCACAGATACGCAGTATTTT.

The DNA for the CDR3 is TGTGCCAGCAGCCGGGGGGCGGGGGGCACAGATACGCAGTATTTT. It translates to CASSRGAGGTDTQYF. The chain recombines TRBV9 with TRBJ2-3, with D possibly TRBD2 on 7 matching bases. Trimming stripped 4 bases from V and 1 base from J, with 13 bases between. This CDR3 region has 15 residues. The germline gives CDR1 SGDLS, CDR2 YYNGEE.

The chain carries TRBV29-1 and TRBJ1-4; maybe TRBD1 (6 bases). The germline V gene has CDR1 SQVTM and CDR2 ANQGSEA. The germline V and J ends were trimmed by 7 bases and 0 bases, with 12 bases remaining between them. The CDR3 runs 14 residues. This chain's CDR3 is CSATRQATNEKLFF. For the CDR3, the DNA is TGCAGCGCCACAAGACAGGCAACTAATGAAAAACTGTTTTTT.

The rearrangement joins TRBV6-6 to TRBJ2-7; 9 bases are shared with TRBD1. CDR1 is MNHNY and CDR2 is SVGAGI in the germline V gene (reference sequence). V gave up 4 bases and J gave up 2 bases; unmatched junction bases: 9. This CDR3 comprises 16 residues. As DNA, the CDR3 is TGTGCCAGCAGTTCATCCGGGACAGGGACTACCTACGAGCAGTACTTC. Encoded protein: CASSSSGTGTTYEQYF.

The CDR3 region has the DNA TGTGCCAGTAGTAAGAGATCGAACACCGGGGAGCTGTTTTTT. The encoded protein is CASSKRSNTGELFF. The V call is TRBV19, the J call TRBJ2-2, with D unresolved. Trimming removed 4 bases from V and 0 bases from J, with 6 bases in between. The CDR3 has 14 residues. CDR1 and CDR2 (germline): LNHDA, SQIVND (reference sequence).

Only a few counts were recorded for this clone. The rearrangement uses TRBV6-5 and TRBJ2-1, with 8 bases aligning to TRBD2. The CDR3 loop spans 15 amino acids. Germline V gene lookup returns CDR1 MNHEY and CDR2 SVGAGI. J lost 10 bases, V lost 2 bases, and 10 bases had no gene match. The CDR3 sequence: CASSYQSLPGGEQFF. In nucleotides, the CDR3 is TGTGCCAGCAGTTACCAATCGCTTCCGGGGGGGGAGCAGTTCTTC.

In DNA, the CDR3 is TGTGCCAGCAGTCCGGGACTAGCGGGAGTAAATGAGCAGTTCTTC. Translation: CASSPGLAGVNEQFF. The chain joins TRBV27 to TRBJ2-1; 14 bases agree with TRBD2. Unmatched junction bases numbered 4, after V lost 5 bases and J lost 7 bases. This CDR3 region has 15 residues. The germline V gene encodes CDR1 MNHEY and CDR2 SMNVEV (reference sequence).

This chain uses TRBV27 with TRBJ1-2, with 8 bases that match TRBD1. The CDR3 has 15 residues. J gave up 4 bases and V 0 bases, and 4 bases lay outside the gene matches. Per germline, CDR1 MNHEY and CDR2 SMNVEV (reference sequence). CDR3 DNA: TGTGCCAGCAGTTTATCGTCGGGACAGGTCTATGGCTACACCTTC. Protein sequence: CASSLSSGQVYGYTF.

CDR3 amino acids: CASSQDLGLLSRNTEAFF. DNA for the CDR3: TGTGCCAGCAGCCAAGATCTTGGCCTCCTCTCCCGGAACACTGAAGCTTTCTTT. The chain links TRBV4-2 to TRBJ1-1; D ambiguous. V was cut by 0 bases and J by 1 base, with 18 bases left in between. The CDR3 sequence is 18 residues long. Germline V lookup: CDR1 LGHNA, CDR2 YNFKEQ.

This chain connects TRBV2 to TRBJ2-1; possible D gene TRBD2, 6 bases. CDR3 length: 14 residues. Trimming left V 7 bases short and J 9 bases short, with 19 bases between. Germline values: CDR1 SNHLY, CDR2 FYNNEI. CDR3 region: CASKTRSAESEQFF. The CDR3 DNA reads TGTGCCAGCAAGACTAGGTCAGCCGAATCTGAGCAGTTCTTC.

The gene calls are TRBV5-6 and TRBJ2-7, with TRBD1 identical over 8 bases. Germline V gene data show CDR1 as SGHDT and CDR2 as YYEEEE. This CDR3 is 16 amino acids long. V was clipped by 2 bases and J by 3 bases; unmatched bases: 10. The CDR3 loop is CASSFPIRDRSYEQYF. CDR3 sequence (DNA): TGTGCCAGCAGCTTCCCCATCCGGGACAGGAGCTACGAGCAGTACTTC.

The V call is TRBV25-1, the J call TRBJ2-7; D might be TRBD1 (6 bases). Germline V lookup: CDR1 MGHDK, CDR2 SYGVNS. The ends were cut back, 3 bases at V and 3 bases at J, with 15 bases in the middle. This CDR3 has 15 residues. CDR3 residues: CASSEWQGKIYEQYF. Written as DNA, the CDR3 is TGTGCCAGCAGTGAGTGGCAGGGGAAAATCTACGAGCAGTACTTC.

On this clone: Its ends do not fully match the called genes, so a read error is possible. The rearrangement joins TRBV7-9 to TRBJ2-2, with 13 nucleotides matching TRBD2. Germline loops: CDR1 SEHNR, CDR2 FQNEAQ (reference sequence). The length of the CDR3 is 19 residues. The DNA of the CDR3 is TGTTCCAGCAGCTTGGTAGCGGGACTAGCGGGAACGAACACCGGGGAGCTGTTTTTT. This gives the protein CSSSLVAGLAGTNTGELFF.

The V call is TRBV19, the J call TRBJ2-1; the D gene is possibly TRBD1 (8 bases). Germline lookup yields CDR1 LNHDA and CDR2 SQIVND (reference sequence). This CDR3 contains 10 residues. CDR3 DNA: TGTGCGAGAAGAACAGGGGGGGAGTTCTTC. As protein: CARRTGGEFF. Full variable domain (missing parts from reference TRBV19 and TRBJ2-1): DGGITQSPKYLFRKEGQNVTLSCEQNLNHDAMYWYRQDPGQGLRLIYYSQIVNDFQKGDIAEGYSVSREKKESFPLTVTSAQKNPTAFYLCARRTGGEFFGPGTRLTVL.